Listed below are T cell receptor beta chains from one sample, sequenced in a study of blood T cell repertoires in COVID-19. TCRdb keeps only in-frame clones here, not all; method: immunoSEQ multiplex PCR. The sample includes roughly 200,000 clones, 70% to 90% of them seen just once. The sequencing sample was made of peripheral blood. The receptor source for this set is a woman in her 40s who had recovered from COVID-19. CDR3s include the opening cysteine and the closing phenylalanine or tryptophan. Fields, in order: J gene, clone size, D gene, V gene, CDR3 protein, CDR3 DNA. A D gene is named only where the DNA matches it firmly. Clone size is not always given. Where it is, it says once, few, many or a class for expanded clones.

TRBJ1-3 . . TRBV5-8 CASSLRGSSGNTIYF TGTGCCAGCAGCTTGAGGGGGAGCTCTGGAAACACCATATATTTT
TRBJ2-3 . . TRBV28 CASSTAGQSNADTQYF TGTGCCAGCAGTACCGCGGGACAGTCGAATGCAGATACGCAGTATTTT
TRBJ2-1 . TRBD2 TRBV18 CASSPNPSGSYNEQFF TGTGCCAGCTCACCTAATCCGAGCGGGAGTTACAATGAGCAGTTCTTC
TRBJ1-6 . . TRBV21-1 CASIRTQGSSYNSPLHF TGTGCCAGTATACGCACCCAGGGTAGCTCCTATAATTCACCCCTCCACTTT
TRBJ2-2 . . TRBV14 CASSQDGGGGELFF TGTGCCAGCAGCCAAGACGGCGGTGGCGGGGAGCTGTTTTTT
TRBJ2-7 . . TRBV28 CASRRVEQYF TGTGCCAGCCGCCGGGTTGAGCAGTACTTC
TRBJ2-7 . . TRBV21-1 CASSPPERVKRVLPYEQYF TGTGCCAGCAGCCCCCCTGAGAGGGTTAAGCGGGTATTACCCTACGAGCAGTACTTC
TRBJ1-3 . . TRBV6-1 CASSEGLYGNTIYF TGTGCCAGCAGTGAAGGACTGTATGGAAACACCATATATTTT
TRBJ2-1 . TRBD2 TRBV29-1 CSVGVGLAYNEQFF TGCAGCGTTGGAGTGGGACTAGCCTACAATGAGCAGTTCTTC
TRBJ1-2 few . TRBV9 CASSVGGRGDYGYTF TGTGCCAGCAGCGTAGGGGGGAGGGGTGACTATGGCTACACCTTC
TRBJ1-2 . TRBD1 TRBV3-1/TRBV3-2 CASSHRDRENYGYTF TGTGCCAGCAGCCATAGGGACAGAGAAAACTATGGCTACACCTTC
TRBJ2-1 . TRBD2 TRBV28 CASKSQRDWGNEQFF TGTGCCAGCAAAAGCCAGCGGGATTGGGGCAATGAGCAGTTCTTC
TRBJ2-1 . TRBD2 TRBV2 CASSLFWWSESGRGPHNEQFF TGTGCCAGCAGTTTATTTTGGTGGTCGGAGAGCGGGAGGGGGCCCCACAATGAGCAGTTCTTC
TRBJ2-7 . TRBD2 TRBV28 CASSLAGAGYEQYF TGTGCCAGCAGTTTGGCGGGAGCGGGTTACGAGCAGTACTTC
TRBJ1-3 . . TRBV7-9 CASSALQSSGNTIYF TGTGCCAGCAGCGCTCTACAGAGCTCTGGAAACACCATATATTTT